This T cell receptor (beta chain) was identified during a study of blood T cell repertoires in COVID-19. The overall study: Material from acute and convalescent COVID-19 was sourced from the United States, Italy and Spain. From T cells, B-cell-depleted T cells, or PBMCs came the material, which was cDNA or gDNA.

Generated by immunoSEQ multiplex PCR, the TCRdb table keeps only in-frame clones and is missing some. The data show approximately 230,000 clones, roughly three quarters seen once. The CDR3 contains 14 residues. Germline V CDR1 and CDR2: SGHAT, FQNNGV. Trimming shortened V by 2 bases and J by 3 bases, and 10 bases separated the two germline ends. The TCR comes from a woman aged 40 to 49 with active or convalescent COVID-19. The chain couples TRBV11-2 to TRBJ1-1; TRBD1 might be the D (6 bases). Sequencing input: peripheral blood. The CDR3 reads CASSLPRTDTEAFF. CDR3 sequence (DNA): TGTGCCAGCAGCTTACCCAGGACAGACACTGAAGCTTTCTTT. The variable domain in full, completed from reference TRBV11-2 and TRBJ1-1, reads EAGVAQSPRYKIIEKRQSVAFWCNPISGHATLYWYQQILGQGPKLLIQFQNNGVVDDSQLPKDRFSAERLKGVDSTLKIQPAKLEDSAVYLCASSLPRTDTEAFFGQGTRLTVV.